These 27 T cell receptor beta chains were all obtained from the same sample, sequenced in a study of blood T cell repertoires in COVID-19. Some clones are missing from TCRdb's copy, which holds only in-frame ones; the method was immunoSEQ multiplex PCR. This sample has 300,000 to 350,000 clones; roughly 89% occur once, and the top ten carry 8% to 9%. The sample was PBMCs or T cells enriched from blood (not recorded which). The receptors derive from a young woman who had recovered from COVID-19.

This chain links TRBV27 with TRBJ2-3; tentatively, D is TRBD2 (5 bases). V was clipped by 5 bases and J by 1 base, with 10 bases between them. The germline V gene encodes CDR1 MNHEY and CDR2 SMNVEV (reference sequence). This CDR3 is built from 14 residues. The CDR3 reads CASSREAGTDTQYF. Written as DNA, the CDR3 is TGTGCCAGCAGTCGGGAAGCCGGCACAGATACGCAGTATTTT.

The chain couples TRBV27 to TRBJ2-3; D gene ambiguous. The V end lost 2 bases, the J end lost 2 bases, and 14 bases lay between the germline ends. Germline V gene sequence: CDR1 MNHEY, CDR2 SMNVEV (reference sequence). The CDR3 is 16 amino acids. As DNA, the CDR3 is TGTGCCAGCAGTTTAGTGGCAAAACTACTCACAGATACGCAGTATTTT. Protein sequence: CASSLVAKLLTDTQYF.

Points on this clone: Other DNA sequences in this specimen translate into the identical CDR3. The chain is built from TRBV11-2 and TRBJ2-1; 13 bases are shared with TRBD2. The length of the CDR3 is 15 residues. Germline V gene lookup returns CDR1 SGHAT and CDR2 FQNNGV. The V segment lost 5 bases and the J segment 7 bases; nucleotides outside the gene matches: 5. This CDR3 is CASSPGLAGVNEQFF. DNA of the CDR3: TGTGCCAGCAGCCCCGGACTAGCGGGAGTTAATGAGCAGTTCTTC.

The V call is TRBV7-8, the J call TRBJ1-1; unclear D gene. V was clipped by 5 bases and J by 3 bases, with 13 bases between them. The CDR3 is 14 residues long. CDR1 is SGHVS and CDR2 is FQNEAQ in the germline V gene. The CDR3 is CASSPWASYTEAFF. CDR3 nucleotides: TGTGCCAGCAGCCCATGGGCCAGCTACACTGAAGCTTTCTTT.

As concerns this clone: A much larger clone lies a single base off, so this may be a read error. This sample includes further DNA sequences coding for the same CDR3. The chain has TRBV7-3 and TRBJ2-1; 7 bases are a match to TRBD2. The CDR3 covers 13 residues. J gave up 6 bases and V 2 bases, and 1 base lay outside the gene matches. CDR1 and CDR2 from the germline V gene are SGHTA and FQGTGA. The CDR3 bases are TGTGCCAGCAGCTTAGGGGGGGGCAATGAGCAGTTCTTC. It is translated as CASSLGGGNEQFF.

This clone was seen more than once but under ten times. The chain uses TRBV19 and TRBJ2-1; tentative D call: TRBD2 (6 bases). The CDR3 sequence is 16 residues long. V was trimmed by 9 bases and J by 5 bases, leaving 23 bases between them. In germline, CDR1 is LNHDA, CDR2 SQIVND (reference sequence). CDR3 DNA sequence: TGTGCCAGCGGTAAGGGGCTTGCGGGGCGAAACAATGAGCAGTTCTTC. Translation: CASGKGLAGRNNEQFF. Using reference TRBV19 and TRBJ2-1 for the parts outside the CDR3, the full variable domain is DGGITQSPKYLFRKEGQNVTLSCEQNLNHDAMYWYRQDPGQGLRLIYYSQIVNDFQKGDIAEGYSVSREKKESFPLTVTSAQKNPTAFYLCASGKGLAGRNNEQFFGPGTRLTVL.

The chain employs TRBV6-6 and TRBJ1-3, with 7 bases aligning to TRBD1. Losses at the gene ends were 10 bases for V and 7 bases for J; bases not matched to a gene: 10. This CDR3 region has 13 residues. CDR1 is MNHNY and CDR2 is SVGAGI in the germline V gene (reference sequence). CDR3 protein: CATGGIGGNTIYF. Written as DNA, the CDR3 is TGTGCCACAGGGGGGATAGGCGGGAACACCATATATTTT.

The chain links TRBV18 to TRBJ2-2; 8 bases are shared with TRBD1. After removal of 5 bases from V and 1 base from J, the junction contained 6 bases not matched to a gene. CDR1 KGHSH and CDR2 LQKENI come from the germline V gene. The CDR3 has 16 amino acids. The CDR3 DNA reads TGTGCCAGCTCATCCCGGACAGGGATGAACACCGGGGAGCTGTTTTTT. Translation gives CASSSRTGMNTGELFF.

This chain uses TRBV4-1 with TRBJ2-1, with D perhaps matching TRBD2 (5 bases). The ends were cut back, 6 bases at V and 5 bases at J, with 23 bases in the middle. There are 17 residues in the CDR3. The germline CDR1 and CDR2 sequences are MGHRA and YSYEKL. The CDR3 protein is CASRSSGGPRGNNEQFF. The CDR3 DNA reads as TGCGCCAGCAGAAGTTCTGGCGGCCCCCGAGGGAACAATGAGCAGTTCTTC.

The chain combines TRBV6-6 with TRBJ1-4; maybe TRBD1 (5 bases). Germline-derived CDR1 and CDR2 are MNHNY and SVGAGI (reference sequence). This CDR3 region has 14 residues. Trimming shortened V by 2 bases and J by 8 bases, and 12 bases separated the two germline ends. The DNA for the CDR3 is TGTGCCAGCAGTTACGGGACTCCGAAGGAAAAACTGTTTTTT. It encodes CASSYGTPKEKLFF.

The gene calls are TRBV28 and TRBJ1-2; 7 positions agree with TRBD1. J gave up 3 bases and V 5 bases, and 12 bases lay outside the gene matches. Germline V lookup: CDR1 MDHEN, CDR2 SYDVKM. This CDR3 has 16 amino acids. The CDR3, as DNA: TGTGCCAGCAGTCTCACCCCGGGACAGAAGGACTATGGCTACACCTTC. It translates to CASSLTPGQKDYGYTF.

The chain couples TRBV29-1 to TRBJ1-5, with TRBD1 matching over 11 bases. This CDR3 contains 14 residues. Germline V gives CDR1 SQVTM, CDR2 ANQGSEA. J was trimmed by 1 base and V by 6 bases; bases with no gene match: 2. The CDR3 nucleotides read TGCAGCGTGGGGACAGGGGGGAGCAATCAGCCCCAGCATTTT. This translates into CSVGTGGSNQPQHF. Variable domain in full (rest from reference TRBV29-1 and TRBJ1-5): SAVISQKPSRDICQRGTSLTIQCQVDSQVTMMFWYRQQPGQSLTLIATANQGSEATYESGFVIDKFPISRPNLTFSTLTVSNMSPEDSSIYLCSVGTGGSNQPQHFGDGTRLSIL.

In this sample, this clone turned up once. The rearrangement uses TRBV2 and TRBJ2-7; a weak D match, TRBD2 (6 bases). The germline CDR1 and CDR2 sequences are SNHLY and FYNNEI. Trimming cost V 1 base and J 0 bases, with 13 bases left between them. This CDR3 contains 16 residues. The CDR3, as DNA: TGTGCCAGCAGTGAAGGGAGTGGACTAAGCTCCTACGAGCAGTACTTC. This sequence encodes CASSEGSGLSSYEQYF.

The chain links TRBV12-3 or TRBV12-4 to TRBJ1-2, with 10 bases matching TRBD1. V dropped 6 bases and J dropped 6; count of bases not matched to a gene: 4. The CDR3 extends over 13 amino acids. The CDR3 reads CASSLGTGDGYTF. The CDR3 region has the DNA TGTGCCAGCAGCCTCGGGACAGGGGATGGCTACACCTTC.

As concerns this clone: A junction end diverges from the germline sequence, so it may reflect a read error. The rearrangement links TRBV5-1 to TRBJ2-1; no reliable D call. This CDR3 is built from 13 residues. CDR1 SGHRS and CDR2 YFSETQ come from the germline V gene. The CDR3 DNA reads TGCGCCAGCAGCTTGGTCAGGTACAGTGAGCAGTTCTTC. Its translation is CASSLVRYSEQFF.

The V call is TRBV29-1, the J call TRBJ2-2; 8 bases agree with TRBD1. The CDR3 consists of 14 residues. Trimming cost V 4 bases and J 4 bases; bases outside gene matches: 5. Germline V gene sequence: CDR1 SQVTM, CDR2 ANQGSEA. This CDR3 reads CSVAPGQVTGELFF. The CDR3 DNA reads as TGCAGCGTTGCTCCGGGACAGGTCACCGGGGAGCTGTTTTTT.

The chain has TRBV7-2 and TRBJ1-2; 10 nucleotides agree with TRBD1. After removal of 5 bases from V and 7 bases from J, the junction contained 4 bases not matched to a gene. Germline CDR1 and CDR2: SGHTA and FQGNSA. There are 13 residues in the CDR3. This CDR3 is CASSEGTGVGYTF. CDR3 coding DNA: TGTGCCAGCAGCGAGGGGACAGGGGTTGGCTACACCTTC.

The chain is built from TRBV4-2 and TRBJ1-2, with TRBD1 matching 7 bases. Germline V gives CDR1 LGHNA, CDR2 YNFKEQ. V dropped 1 base and J dropped 0; count of bases not matched to a gene: 2. The CDR3 extends over 15 amino acids. CDR3 loop: CASSQARGPNYGYTF. CDR3 nucleotide sequence: TGTGCCAGCAGCCAAGCGAGGGGGCCTAACTATGGCTACACCTTC.

The V call is TRBV6-1, the J call TRBJ1-5; D unresolved. CDR1 is MNHNS, CDR2 SASEGT, per germline. V lost 3 bases and J 0 bases, leaving 18 bases between the germline ends. The CDR3 totals 18 residues. CDR3: CASSDILRRVPSNQPQHF. The CDR3, as DNA: TGTGCCAGCAGTGACATCCTGCGGCGGGTACCTAGCAATCAGCCCCAGCATTTT.

The chain couples TRBV28 to TRBJ2-4; D is perhaps TRBD2 (5 bases). Germline values: CDR1 MDHEN, CDR2 SYDVKM. The ends were cut back, 8 bases at V and 5 bases at J, with 13 bases in the middle. The CDR3 extends over 13 amino acids. For the CDR3, the DNA is TGTGCCAGCTGTGAAAGCGGTGAAAACATTCAGTACTTC. This translates into CASCESGENIQYF.

In its sample, this clone was seen once. CDR3: CASSTRAGDTYEQYF. The CDR3 region has the DNA TGTGCCAGTAGTACCCGGGCAGGGGATACCTACGAGCAGTACTTC. The V gene is TRBV19, the J gene TRBJ2-7, with D tentatively TRBD1 (6 bases). The V gene lost 4 bases and the J gene lost 2 bases, with 15 bases spanning the gap. The CDR3 spans 15 residues. From germline, CDR1 is LNHDA and CDR2 SQIVND (reference sequence). The variable domain in full, completed from reference TRBV19 and TRBJ2-7, reads DGGITQSPKYLFRKEGQNVTLSCEQNLNHDAMYWYRQDPGQGLRLIYYSQIVNDFQKGDIAEGYSVSREKKESFPLTVTSAQKNPTAFYLCASSTRAGDTYEQYFGPGTRLTVT.

The CDR3 DNA is TGTGCCAGCAGCGCACTATTACCCGGGACTAGCGGGGGGGGCCATACGCAGTATTTT. Amino acids: CASSALLPGTSGGGHTQYF. The chain employs TRBV9 and TRBJ2-3; TRBD2 matches at 16 bases. Losses at the gene ends were 3 bases for V and 7 bases for J; bases not matched to a gene: 14. This CDR3 comprises 19 residues. CDR1 SGDLS and CDR2 YYNGEE come from the germline V gene.

This chain connects TRBV7-9 to TRBJ1-4, with TRBD1 identical over 7 bases. The V gene end was trimmed by 3 bases and the J gene end by 8 bases; junction bases not matched to a gene: 6. This CDR3 region has 14 residues. Looked up from germline, CDR1 is SEHNR and CDR2 is FQNEAQ (reference sequence). CDR3 in amino acids: CASSFEQGREKLFF. The CDR3 DNA is TGTGCCAGCAGCTTCGAACAGGGGCGAGAAAAACTGTTTTTT.

This clone was seen once. The chain has TRBV6-2 or TRBV6-3 and TRBJ1-6, with D possibly TRBD1 on 6 matching bases. Germline CDR1 reads MNHEY; CDR2 reads SVGEGT. This CDR3 is built from 15 residues. Trimming took off 6 bases at V and 9 bases at J, with 18 bases between the two ends. CDR3 in amino acids: CASSVLGTPTSPLHF. Here the CDR3 DNA reads TGTGCCAGCAGCGTCTTAGGGACACCAACTTCACCCCTCCACTTT.

The V gene is TRBV5-4, the J gene TRBJ1-2; TRBD1 aligns across 8 bases. V was clipped by 4 bases and J by 6 bases; unmatched bases: 2. CDR1 and CDR2 (germline): SGHNT, YYREEE (reference sequence). The length of the CDR3 is 12 residues. The DNA of the CDR3 is TGTGCCAGCAGCCTGGACAGGGATGGCTACACCTTC. Amino acids: CASSLDRDGYTF. Using reference TRBV5-4 and TRBJ1-2 for the parts outside the CDR3, the full variable domain is ETGVTQSPTHLIKTRGQQVTLRCSSQSGHNTVSWYQQALGQGPQFIFQYYREEENGRGNFPPRFSGLQFPNYSSELNVNALELDDSALYLCASSLDRDGYTFGSGTRLTVV.

The rearrangement links TRBV27 to TRBJ1-6, with D perhaps matching TRBD1 (6 bases). The CDR3 is made up of 15 amino acids. V was trimmed by 2 bases and J by 7 bases, leaving 12 bases between them. The germline CDR1 and CDR2 sequences are MNHEY and SMNVEV (reference sequence). As DNA, the CDR3 is TGTGCCAGCAGTTTACGGGACAATTCGAATTCACCCCTCCACTTT. Protein sequence: CASSLRDNSNSPLHF.

The chain joins TRBV5-4 to TRBJ1-2, with TRBD1 as a possible D gene (6 bases). Germline lookup yields CDR1 SGHNT and CDR2 YYREEE (reference sequence). Trimming cost V 2 bases and J 4 bases, with 12 bases left between them. The CDR3 is made up of 14 amino acids. CDR3 protein: CASSFTGPGYGYTF. The CDR3 nucleotides read TGTGCCAGCAGCTTCACAGGGCCAGGCTATGGCTACACCTTC.